These 13 T cell receptor beta chains came from one sample sequenced in a study of blood T cell repertoires in COVID-19 (dated by TCRdb to 2018 to 2020). Library construction relied on the immunoSEQ multiplex PCR assay. TCRdb stores this immuneACCESS table with in-frame sequences only. Part of the clones is absent; in the studies checked, under half of the shortfall reflects unresolved V genes, and no reason is known for the rest. The sample table contains about 250,000 clones; only one count was recorded for about 83% of them. The ten largest make up 4% to 4.5% of the sample. Material for sequencing was peripheral blood. Receptors were obtained from a man in his forties or fifties with acute or convalescent COVID-19.

The genes are TRBV20-1 and TRBJ1-2; D gene ambiguous. Trimming pared 3 bases from V and 0 bases from J, leaving 14 bases between. This CDR3 comprises 15 residues. The germline CDR1 and CDR2 sequences are DFQATT and SNEGSKA (reference sequence). In DNA, the CDR3 is TGCAGTGCTAGTCTTGAAACGGTGTCTAACTATGGCTACACCTTC. Translated, it gives CSASLETVSNYGYTF.

The genes are TRBV29-1 and TRBJ2-2; 7 bases are shared with TRBD1. CDR3 length: 17 amino acids. Per germline, CDR1 SQVTM and CDR2 ANQGSEA. V gave up 7 bases and J gave up 4 bases; unmatched junction bases: 18. The CDR3 here is CSAQPIPRQGGTGELFF. DNA for the CDR3: TGCAGCGCCCAACCGATTCCGAGACAGGGCGGCACCGGGGAGCTGTTTTTT.

The chain couples TRBV14 to TRBJ1-5; 7 nucleotides match TRBD1. V shed 1 base and J 0 bases; nucleotides not matched to a gene: 12. The CDR3 covers 19 residues. Germline V CDR1 and CDR2: SGHDN, FVKESK. CDR3 loop: CASSQVGSGTEDSNQPQHF. CDR3 nucleotide sequence: TGTGCCAGCAGCCAAGTCGGTTCCGGGACAGAAGATAGCAATCAGCCCCAGCATTTT.

This clone has just a few counts. The chain joins TRBV9 to TRBJ2-7; the match to TRBD2 covers 10 bases. The ends lost 3 bases at V and 3 bases at J; junction bases unmatched: 9. CDR1 is SGDLS, CDR2 YYNGEE, per germline. CDR3 length equals 16 residues. CDR3 coding DNA: TGTGCCAGCAGCGGGAATATAGCGGGAGGTGGCTACGAGCAGTACTTC. As protein: CASSGNIAGGGYEQYF.

J is TRBJ2-7 and V is TRBV5-6; 7 bases map to TRBD1. Per the germline V gene, CDR1 is SGHDT and CDR2 is YYEEEE. The length of the CDR3 is 15 residues. The junction had 11 bases not matched to a gene; V was cut back by 3 bases and J by 5 bases. CDR3 sequence (DNA): TGTGCCAGCAGCTCGCCGACAGGGCCGATCCACGAGCAGTACTTC. This sequence encodes CASSSPTGPIHEQYF.

This clone has just one count. The V and J genes are TRBV7-3 and TRBJ2-2; 7 bases are shared with TRBD1. The J segment lost 4 bases and the V segment lost 4 bases, leaving 9 bases of the junction unmatched. The length of the CDR3 is 16 residues. Germline assignment: CDR1 SGHTA and CDR2 FQGTGA. The CDR3 bases are TGTGCCAGCAGCTGGTCAGGGGGTTCGGGCACCGGGGAGCTGTTTTTT. Amino acids: CASSWSGGSGTGELFF.

On this clone itself: Relative to the germline gene, one junction end is altered; a read error may explain this. The chain employs TRBV2 and TRBJ1-2; no clear D gene. Germline CDR1 reads SNHLY; CDR2 reads FYNNEI. This CDR3 region has 11 residues. CDR3 in DNA: TGTGCCAGCAAGGAAAATGGCGGTAAATTCTTC. Its protein is CASKENGGKFF.

As for this clone: The identical CDR3 is also encoded by other nucleotide sequences in the sample. V gene TRBV6-5 combines with J gene TRBJ1-6, with 9 positions matching TRBD1. V dropped 0 bases and J dropped 9; count of bases not matched to a gene: 3. Looked up from germline, CDR1 is MNHEY and CDR2 is SVGAGI. The CDR3 contains 15 residues. CDR3 sequence: CASSYSGQGSSPLHF. The CDR3 DNA reads TGTGCCAGCAGTTACTCGGGACAGGGCAGTTCACCCCTCCACTTT.

The CDR3 here is CSVQNQGLFEQFF. In DNA, the CDR3 is TGCAGCGTACAAAACCAGGGGTTGTTTGAGCAGTTCTTC. The chain has TRBV29-1 and TRBJ2-1; a possible D gene is TRBD1 (6 bases). V lost 6 bases and J lost 9, with 18 bases in between. The CDR3 extends over 13 amino acids. Germline-derived CDR1 and CDR2 are SQVTM and ANQGSEA.

The chain is built from TRBV12-5 and TRBJ1-5, with TRBD1 identical over 7 bases. Looked up from germline, CDR1 is LGHNT and CDR2 is FRNRAP. This CDR3 comprises 15 residues. J was trimmed by 4 bases and V by 5 bases; bases with no gene match: 8. The CDR3: CASGSRDSENQPQHF. The CDR3 nucleotides are TGTGCTAGTGGTAGCCGGGACAGCGAAAATCAGCCCCAGCATTTT.

This clone was seen only a few times. The CDR3 DNA reads TGTGCCAGTGGTCGGAGGACTGAAGCTTTCTTT. Amino acids: CASGRRTEAFF. The chain carries TRBV19 and TRBJ1-1; no clear D gene. The CDR3 covers 11 residues. Germline V gene lookup returns CDR1 LNHDA and CDR2 SQIVND (reference sequence). Between the trimmed V and J ends, which lost 8 bases and 5 bases, there was a span of 9 bases.

The chain recombines TRBV19 with TRBJ1-2; no firm D call. The CDR3 has 13 residues. In germline, CDR1 is LNHDA, CDR2 SQIVND (reference sequence). The germline V and J ends were trimmed by 5 bases and 1 base, with 8 bases remaining between them. The CDR3 region is CASSPGLNYGYTF. As DNA, the CDR3 is TGTGCCAGTAGTCCAGGACTTAACTATGGCTACACCTTC.

V and J are TRBV28 and TRBJ1-2; D is ambiguous. Germline V gene data show CDR1 as MDHEN and CDR2 as SYDVKM. Trimming took off 4 bases at V and 4 bases at J, with 7 bases between the two ends. The CDR3 runs to 12 residues. CDR3 protein: CASSSEFYGYTF. In DNA form, the CDR3 reads TGTGCCAGCAGTTCTGAGTTCTATGGCTACACCTTC.